These T cell receptor beta chains were read from a single sample in a study of early T cells in non-severe SARS-CoV-2 infection. TCRdb redid the calling of the 5' RACE reads with MiXCR, one entry per CDR3 protein. The table lists about 36,000 distinct CDR3 sequences, under 8% of them singletons. This specimen consisted of whole blood, obtained at baseline. The source of these receptors is an adult who was a healthcare worker with PCR-confirmed SARS-CoV-2 infection or an uninfected control (not recorded which). Each CDR3 is given with its conserved first and last residue.

v_gene	j_gene	CDR3aa
TRBV30	TRBJ2-1	CAWHPAGTRRVEQFF
TRBV4-3	TRBJ1-1	CASSQGGTEVNTEAFF
TRBV24-1	TRBJ1-5	CATEGGSNQPQHF
TRBV7-2	TRBJ2-7	CASSPGTGFYEQYF
TRBV2	TRBJ2-7	CASSEANGYPYEQYF
TRBV29-1	TRBJ2-5	CSVEGGVWLQGQETQYF
TRBV9	TRBJ2-7	CASSPQAGQGAYEQYF
TRBV4-3	TRBJ2-3	CASSQVGAGATDTQYF
TRBV2	TRBJ2-7	CASVGTGSYEQYF
TRBV11-2	TRBJ2-2	CASSWADRNPTGELFF
TRBV11-2	TRBJ1-5	CASSLSGSNQPQHF
TRBV6-1	TRBJ2-3	CASRTGTGEDTQYF
TRBV18	TRBJ1-5	CASSPGKDQPQHF
TRBV11-2	TRBJ2-1	CASSPLGNNEQFF
TRBV30	TRBJ1-2	CAWTSLQGGGYTF
TRBV28	TRBJ1-4	CASSEQGREKLFF
TRBV7-9	TRBJ1-1	CASSLFGDEHSEAFF
TRBV12-3/TRBV12-4	TRBJ1-1	CASTPSGSNTEAFF
TRBV29-1	TRBJ2-2	CSVVGTVNTGELFF
TRBV2	TRBJ1-2	CAGGPTVGTKDGYTF
TRBV7-2	TRBJ2-1	CASSLDPHYNEQFF
TRBV28	TRBJ2-7	CASSLGGTSGSYEQYF
TRBV7-9	TRBJ1-2	CASSLATVDTF
TRBV5-1	TRBJ2-7	CASSLLTDPYGDYEQYF
TRBV24-1	TRBJ2-1	CATSDRNSGVGEQFF
TRBV11-3	TRBJ2-3	CASSTGTGGRGDTQYF
TRBV20-1	TRBJ1-1	CSVEGQATMNTEAFF
TRBV6-1	TRBJ2-7	CASSKGTVGTYEQYF
TRBV7-9	TRBJ2-7	CASSLLGGGAHPEQYF
TRBV6-6	TRBJ1-1	CASSSYVTEAFF
TRBV28	TRBJ2-1	CASTMTSVYNEQFF